This TCR beta chain was identified in a study of shared clonotypes between healthy human individuals. Each sample came from a Caucasian adult donor living in Nashville, Tennessee. Some clones are missing from TCRdb's copy, which holds only in-frame ones; the method was immunoSEQ multiplex PCR. The data show roughly 1,100,000 clones, about 74% seen once. The CDR3 runs 18 residues. Per germline, CDR1 SGHTS and CDR2 YDEGEE. Trimming left V 2 bases short and J 4 bases short, with 25 bases between. The TCR originated in a man between 18 and 35 years old in good health. Sequencing was done on a sample of memory CD4+ T cells sorted from blood. The subset is: CD45RA-negative fraction. The chain has TRBV5-8 and TRBJ2-7; D is perhaps TRBD2 (6 bases). The DNA of the CDR3 is TGTGCCAGCAGCTTTGGTTATTGGGACGACCGCGGGGTATACGAGCAGTACTTC. Its protein product is CASSFGYWDDRGVYEQYF.